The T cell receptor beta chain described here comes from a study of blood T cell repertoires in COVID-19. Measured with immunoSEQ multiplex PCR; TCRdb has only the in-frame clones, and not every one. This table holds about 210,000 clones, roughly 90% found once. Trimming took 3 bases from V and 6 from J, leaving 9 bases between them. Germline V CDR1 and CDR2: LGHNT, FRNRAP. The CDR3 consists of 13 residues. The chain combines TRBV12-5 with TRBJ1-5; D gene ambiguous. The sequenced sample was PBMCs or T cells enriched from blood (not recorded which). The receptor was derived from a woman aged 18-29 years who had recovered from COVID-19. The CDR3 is CASGLSVSQPQHF. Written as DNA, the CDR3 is TGTGCTAGTGGTTTAAGCGTGTCTCAGCCCCAGCATTTT.